Shown below are 23 T cell receptor beta chains from a single sample sequenced in a study of blood T cell dynamics during melanoma immunotherapy. Generated by immunoSEQ multiplex PCR, the TCRdb table keeps only in-frame clones and is missing some. This sample has 9,900 or so clones; about 91% occur once, and the top ten carry just under 7.5%. Regarding time point: pre-treatment baseline. This sample comprised blood, obtained from a patient treated with checkpoint blockade. These receptors were taken from a human donor with melanoma.

The chain has TRBV5-4 and TRBJ1-2; tentatively, D is TRBD1 (5 bases). Trimming shortened V by 0 bases and J by 7 bases, and 10 bases separated the two germline ends. CDR1 SGHNT and CDR2 YYREEE come from the germline V gene (reference sequence). CDR3 length: 13 amino acids. Here the CDR3 DNA reads TGTGCCAGCAGCTTGGCGGGCGGGGGTGGCTACACCTTC. Its translation is CASSLAGGGGYTF.

As to this clone: One end of the junction is discordant with germline, which a read error may explain. This chain links TRBV7-7 with TRBJ2-5, with 8 bases matching TRBD2. Germline values: CDR1 SSHAT, CDR2 FNYEAQ (reference sequence). This CDR3 comprises 14 residues. The CDR3 here is CASSLAGQGETQYF. CDR3 bases: TGTGCTAGCAGCTTAGCGGGGCAGGGAGAGACCCAGTACTTC.

This sequence joins TRBV18 and TRBJ2-1; possibly TRBD2 for D (5 bases). V was shortened by 1 base and J by 0 bases, with 13 bases between the two germline ends. The CDR3 extends over 17 amino acids. CDR1 and CDR2 (germline): KGHSH, LQKENI. The CDR3 coding sequence is TGTGCCAGCTCACCACTGGGCGGGCCCAGCTCCTACAATGAGCAGTTCTTC. Its translation: CASSPLGGPSSYNEQFF.

The chain links TRBV28 to TRBJ2-7; 7 bases are shared with TRBD1. Germline assignment: CDR1 MDHEN and CDR2 SYDVKM. There are 14 residues in the CDR3. The V gene end was trimmed by 6 bases and the J gene end by 4 bases; junction bases not matched to a gene: 9. Here the CDR3 DNA reads TGTGCCAGCAGAAACAGGGGAAGTCTTTACGAGCAGTACTTC. Protein sequence: CASRNRGSLYEQYF.

The chain couples TRBV6-1 to TRBJ2-1, with D maybe TRBD2 (5 bases). The CDR3 covers 15 residues. Between the trimmed V and J ends, which lost 6 bases and 6 bases, there was a span of 18 bases. Germline V gives CDR1 MNHNS, CDR2 SASEGT. CDR3 DNA: TGTGCCAGCAGGGCGGGTAGCGCCGCCTCCAATGAGCAGTTCTTC. Protein product: CASRAGSAASNEQFF.

In DNA, the CDR3 is TGTGCCAGCAGGGAGGACAGGGGAGGCTACGAGCAGTACTTC. Its protein is CASREDRGGYEQYF. The rearrangement links TRBV2 to TRBJ2-7, with 9 bases that match TRBD1. Germline CDR1 reads SNHLY; CDR2 reads FYNNEI. V lost 6 bases, J lost 3 bases, and 6 bases stayed unmatched. This CDR3 has 14 amino acids.

This clone was picked up one time. The rearrangement links TRBV7-6 to TRBJ2-5, with D unclear. This CDR3 is 12 amino acids long. Germline assignment: CDR1 SGHVS and CDR2 FNYEAQ. V lost 3 bases, J lost 4 bases, and 6 bases lay in between. The CDR3 reads CASSLNGETQYF. CDR3 DNA sequence: TGTGCCAGCAGCTTGAACGGAGAGACCCAGTACTTC. Full variable domain (missing parts from reference TRBV7-6 and TRBJ2-5): GAGVSQSPRYKVTKRGQDVALRCDPISGHVSLYWYRQALGQGPEFLTYFNYEAQQDKSGLPNDRFSAERPEGSISTLTIQRTEQRDSAMYRCASSLNGETQYFGPGTRLLVL.

The chain carries TRBV7-9 and TRBJ2-3; the match to TRBD2 covers 12 bases. The V and J ends lost 1 base and 4 bases, in that order; junction bases with no gene match: 6. Germline-derived CDR1 and CDR2 are SEHNR and FQNEAQ (reference sequence). The CDR3 consists of 17 residues. The CDR3 region is CASSLGLAGEWADTQYF. The CDR3 nucleotides read TGTGCCAGCAGCTTAGGACTAGCGGGAGAGTGGGCAGATACGCAGTATTTT.

This chain links TRBV7-9 with TRBJ2-7; unclear D gene. V lost 1 base to trimming and J lost 5 bases, with 9 bases between them. This CDR3 region has 13 residues. Germline-derived CDR1 and CDR2 are SEHNR and FQNEAQ (reference sequence). Here the CDR3 DNA reads TGTGCCAGCAGCTTAGGTTGGAGCGACGAGCAGTACTTC. Protein product: CASSLGWSDEQYF.

This chain joins TRBV19 and TRBJ2-1; possible D gene TRBD1, 7 bases. CDR3 size: 15 residues. V lost 3 bases to trimming and J lost 3 bases, with 12 bases between them. Per the germline V gene, CDR1 is LNHDA and CDR2 is SQIVND (reference sequence). The CDR3 is CASSIGGTDYNEQFF. The CDR3 bases are TGTGCCAGTAGTATTGGCGGGACAGACTACAATGAGCAGTTCTTC.

The chain joins TRBV5-4 to TRBJ2-7; TRBD2 matches 10 bases. V was clipped by 3 bases and J by 0 bases; unmatched bases: 0. The length of the CDR3 is 14 residues. CDR1 and CDR2 from the germline V gene are SGHNT and YYREEE (reference sequence). In nucleotides, the CDR3 is TGTGCCAGCAGCTCTAGCGGGAGCTCCTACGAGCAGTACTTC. Translated: CASSSSGSSYEQYF.

The DNA of the CDR3 is TGTGCCAGTAGTTCCCGGACAGGGGGTAATAGTCAGCCCCAGCATTTT. It translates to CASSSRTGGNSQPQHF. This sequence joins TRBV19 and TRBJ1-5, with TRBD1 matching over 10 bases. Germline assignment: CDR1 LNHDA and CDR2 SQIVND (reference sequence). Trimming cost V 5 bases and J 6 bases; bases outside gene matches: 10. The CDR3 runs to 16 residues.

The chain is built from TRBV27 and TRBJ1-2; 10 bases fit TRBD1. Germline loops: CDR1 MNHEY, CDR2 SMNVEV (reference sequence). There are 15 residues in the CDR3. The V segment lost 2 bases and the J segment 6 bases; nucleotides outside the gene matches: 6. DNA for the CDR3: TGTGCCAGCAGTTTAATCGGGGACAGGGGAGATGGCTACACCTTC. Translated: CASSLIGDRGDGYTF.

The rearrangement links TRBV7-9 to TRBJ2-3; 7 nucleotides line up with TRBD2. Unmatched junction bases numbered 7, after V lost 0 bases and J lost 4 bases. The germline gives CDR1 SEHNR, CDR2 FQNEAQ (reference sequence). This CDR3 has 16 amino acids. The CDR3 DNA follows: TGTGCCAGCAGCTTAGCGACGGGAGGTTTTGCAGATACGCAGTATTTT. The encoded protein is CASSLATGGFADTQYF. Supplemented by reference TRBV7-9 and TRBJ2-3, the full variable domain reads DTGVSQNPRHKITKRGQNVTFRCDPISEHNRLYWYRQTLGQGPEFLTYFQNEAQLEKSRLLSDRFSAERPKGSFSTLEIQRTEQGDSAMYLCASSLATGGFADTQYFGPGTRLTVL.

This sequence joins TRBV6-5 and TRBJ2-7; D is ambiguous. CDR3 length: 14 amino acids. Germline CDR1 is MNHEY and CDR2 is SVGAGI. Trimming removed 6 bases from V and 0 bases from J, with 12 bases in between. The CDR3 region is CASSSFPYSYEQYF. The CDR3 DNA follows: TGTGCCAGCAGCTCCTTCCCTTACTCCTACGAGCAGTACTTC.

The chain joins TRBV4-3 to TRBJ2-3, with a tentative D call TRBD2 (6 bases). The V end lost 0 bases, the J end lost 5 bases, and 18 bases lay between the germline ends. This CDR3 region has 17 residues. Germline-derived CDR1 and CDR2 are LGHNA and YSLEER. As DNA, the CDR3 is TGCGCCAGCAGCCAAGATGGGGGGTTAACTGGCGGAGATACGCAGTATTTT. Its protein product is CASSQDGGLTGGDTQYF.

V gene TRBV4-3 combines with J gene TRBJ2-2; D gene unclear. Germline assignment: CDR1 LGHNA and CDR2 YSLEER. The V and J ends lost 1 base and 1 base respectively, with 7 bases between them. This CDR3 is 15 amino acids long. The DNA of the CDR3 is TGCGCCAGCAGCCAAGGGCTCCAGAACACCGGGGAGCTGTTTTTT. This translates into CASSQGLQNTGELFF.

The chain has TRBV9 and TRBJ2-7, with 7 nucleotides matching TRBD2. Germline loops: CDR1 SGDLS, CDR2 YYNGEE. This CDR3 is 14 amino acids long. The ends lost 0 bases at V and 2 bases at J; junction bases unmatched: 2. The CDR3 reads CASSVAGGTYEQYF. CDR3 nucleotide sequence: TGTGCCAGCAGCGTAGCGGGGGGAACCTACGAGCAGTACTTC.

The chain combines TRBV7-2 with TRBJ2-7, with D possibly TRBD1 on 5 matching bases. Trimming left V 2 bases short and J 0 bases short, with 11 bases between. The germline gives CDR1 SGHTA, CDR2 FQGNSA. The CDR3 totals 15 residues. Written as DNA, the CDR3 is TGTGCCAGCAGCTTATCACAGGTCCCCTCCTACGAGCAGTACTTC. Its translation is CASSLSQVPSYEQYF.

The chain employs TRBV19 and TRBJ2-3, with no clear D. The ends were cut back, 1 base at V and 6 bases at J, with 14 bases in the middle. The CDR3 runs 15 residues. Germline-derived CDR1 and CDR2 are LNHDA and SQIVND (reference sequence). This CDR3 reads CASSIVGQFGDTQYF. CDR3 nucleotide sequence: TGTGCCAGTAGTATAGTAGGGCAATTCGGCGATACGCAGTATTTT. The full variable domain, rest sourced from reference TRBV19 and TRBJ2-3, is DGGITQSPKYLFRKEGQNVTLSCEQNLNHDAMYWYRQDPGQGLRLIYYSQIVNDFQKGDIAEGYSVSREKKESFPLTVTSAQKNPTAFYLCASSIVGQFGDTQYFGPGTRLTVL.

The chain links TRBV6-5 to TRBJ1-4, with D possibly matching TRBD1 (5 bases). The CDR3 is 15 residues long. With 8 bases removed from V and 3 bases from J, the gap between germline ends came to 16 bases. Germline-derived CDR1 and CDR2 are MNHEY and SVGAGI. The CDR3: CASYSPGEANEKLFF. In DNA, the CDR3 is TGTGCCAGCTATAGCCCGGGGGAAGCTAATGAAAAACTGTTTTTT.

The chain recombines TRBV10-3 with TRBJ2-7; D is uncertain. The CDR3 has 12 amino acids. Trimming pared 2 bases from V and 4 bases from J, leaving 6 bases between. Germline V gene data show CDR1 as ENHRY and CDR2 as SYGVKD. CDR3 loop: CAISETFYEQYF. CDR3 nucleotides: TGTGCCATCAGTGAGACGTTTTACGAGCAGTACTTC.

The chain links TRBV28 to TRBJ2-1; D perhaps matches TRBD2 (5 bases). Trimming shortened V by 5 bases and J by 2 bases, and 7 bases separated the two germline ends. Germline V gene data show CDR1 as MDHEN and CDR2 as SYDVKM. The CDR3 has 13 residues. CDR3 residues: CASSTSPYNEQFF. The CDR3 DNA follows: TGTGCCAGCAGTACTAGTCCCTACAATGAGCAGTTCTTC.